This TCR beta chain was profiled in a study of a mutant IDH1 vaccine in newly diagnosed glioma. Overall study: Former treatment meant radiotherapy, temozolomide, or both; the majority had gotten both.

Comment on this clone: Its antigen is currently unknown.

The study's findings and limits: Vaccination elicited immune responses in around 93% of patients. Shifts in the top peripheral T cell clonotypes seemed unrelated to pseudoprogression.

Time point specified: baseline, week 1 (first vaccination visit). The treatment was: pre-vaccination baseline after standard-of-care therapy. The germline gives CDR1 SGHRS, CDR2 YFSETQ. CDR3 length equals 15 residues. With 5 bases clipped from V and 0 bases from J, the junction kept 7 bases outside the gene matches. Sequencing was performed with immunoSEQ multiplex PCR; in TCRdb, only in-frame clones are kept and a portion is missing. The sample has tens of thousands of clones, less than 90% seen once. The input for sequencing was PBMCs, taken from a glioma patient treated with radiotherapy, temozolomide or both. The clonotype was recovered from a woman aged 40 to 50 with glioma. The V gene is TRBV5-1, the J gene TRBJ1-1; the match to TRBD1 covers 7 bases. The CDR3 nucleotides are TGCGCCAGCAGATCACCTCAGGGGGTGAACACTGAAGCTTTCTTT. This translates into CASRSPQGVNTEAFF.